The 21 T cell receptor beta chains below come from one sample, sequenced in a study of blood T cell repertoires in COVID-19. Sequencing used immunoSEQ multiplex PCR; TCRdb keeps in-frame clones, though not all of them. The table lists about 180,000 clones, 82% of them singletons. The sample was peripheral blood. The receptor source for this set is a woman aged 70-85 years with acute or convalescent COVID-19.

DNA of the CDR3: TGTGCCAGCAGCCTTGCCCCTAGCGGGGGAATTAGGGATGAGCAGTTCTTC. Its protein product is CASSLAPSGGIRDEQFF. V and J are TRBV7-2 and TRBJ2-1; 10 nucleotides line up with TRBD2. Germline V gives CDR1 SGHTA, CDR2 FQGNSA. Trimming removed 5 bases from V and 8 bases from J; junction bases left unmatched: 15. This CDR3 has 17 amino acids.

As regards this clone: The sample contains more than one DNA sequence encoding this CDR3. This rearrangement joins TRBV2 to TRBJ1-5; 7 bases agree with TRBD1. This CDR3 has 14 residues. Looked up from germline, CDR1 is SNHLY and CDR2 is FYNNEI. The ends lost 6 bases at V and 4 bases at J; junction bases unmatched: 6. The CDR3 reads CASSSKGQNQPQHF. DNA of the CDR3: TGTGCCAGCAGCTCTAAGGGACAGAATCAGCCCCAGCATTTT.

This sequence joins TRBV9 and TRBJ2-1, with 9 positions matching TRBD2. With 4 bases clipped from V and 6 bases from J, the junction kept 5 bases outside the gene matches. The CDR3 is 14 residues long. Germline V CDR1 and CDR2: SGDLS, YYNGEE. Here the CDR3 reads CASSFLTSGNEQFF. The CDR3 DNA sequence: TGTGCCAGCAGCTTCTTGACTAGCGGCAATGAGCAGTTCTTC.

This clone was counted a single time. The chain carries TRBV7-8 and TRBJ1-6; TRBD1 matches at 8 bases. The V gene's germline CDR1 is SGHVS and CDR2 FQNEAQ. Germline trimming cut 8 bases from V and 7 bases from J; bases unmatched to any gene: 4. CDR3 length: 13 residues. DNA of the CDR3: TGTGCCAGCTCCCAGGGGGCCAATTCACCCCTCCACTTT. Amino acids: CASSQGANSPLHF.

The CDR3 spells CASSPSTGELGAFF. In DNA, the CDR3 is TGTGCCAGCTCACCATCCACAGGGGAGTTAGGCGCTTTCTTT. The chain is built from TRBV18 and TRBJ1-1, with TRBD1 identical over 7 bases. Germline lookup yields CDR1 KGHSH and CDR2 LQKENI. Trimming took 2 bases from V and 11 from J; bases not matched to a gene: 11. The CDR3 is 14 residues long.

Only a few counts were recorded for this clone. This chain uses TRBV7-9 with TRBJ2-7; 9 bases are shared with TRBD1. Germline V gene sequence: CDR1 SEHNR, CDR2 FQNEAQ (reference sequence). V dropped 1 base and J dropped 1; count of bases not matched to a gene: 5. The CDR3 loop spans 16 amino acids. The CDR3 DNA reads as TGTGCCAGCAGCTTAGGAGTGGGGACAGGGTCCTACGAGCAGTACTTC. This encodes CASSLGVGTGSYEQYF.

The count of this clone is one. The chain combines TRBV24-1 with TRBJ2-1; 8 nucleotides match TRBD1. V was clipped by 5 bases and J by 2 bases; unmatched bases: 10. The CDR3 is 17 amino acids. CDR1 and CDR2 from the germline V gene are KGHDR and SFDVKD. The CDR3 sequence is CATSGQGKTQPYNEQFF. The CDR3 DNA reads TGTGCCACCAGTGGACAGGGGAAGACCCAACCCTACAATGAGCAGTTCTTC.

V usage is TRBV6-5 and J usage is TRBJ2-7; D is possibly TRBD1 (6 bases). Germline V CDR1 and CDR2: MNHEY, SVGAGI. The CDR3 contains 13 residues. V lost 11 bases, J lost 3 bases, and 17 bases lay in between. CDR3 loop: CAGGHESLYEQYF. DNA of the CDR3: TGTGCCGGGGGCCATGAATCTCTCTACGAGCAGTACTTC.

The chain recombines TRBV29-1 with TRBJ1-5, with TRBD1 as a possible D gene (6 bases). The CDR3 extends over 16 amino acids. Germline V CDR1 and CDR2: SQVTM, ANQGSEA. V shed 6 bases and J shed 1 base, with 19 bases lying between them. The CDR3: CSVPGHLLGSNQPQHF. The CDR3 coding sequence is TGCAGCGTACCGGGACATCTCCTCGGGAGCAATCAGCCCCAGCATTTT. The full variable domain, with the rest looked up from reference TRBV29-1 and TRBJ1-5, is SAVISQKPSRDICQRGTSLTIQCQVDSQVTMMFWYRQQPGQSLTLIATANQGSEATYESGFVIDKFPISRPNLTFSTLTVSNMSPEDSSIYLCSVPGHLLGSNQPQHFGDGTRLSIL.

The genes are TRBV11-2 and TRBJ2-3; 9 bases line up with TRBD2. The CDR3 length is 16 residues. The V gene end was trimmed by 2 bases and the J gene end by 9 bases; junction bases not matched to a gene: 12. Per germline, CDR1 SGHAT and CDR2 FQNNGV. Here the CDR3 reads CASSLNAAGGQITQYF. CDR3 DNA sequence: TGTGCCAGCAGCTTAAATGCAGCGGGAGGCCAGATAACGCAGTATTTT.

V gene TRBV5-4 combines with J gene TRBJ1-2; D gene ambiguous. CDR1 and CDR2 (germline): SGHNT, YYREEE (reference sequence). This CDR3 has 14 amino acids. Between the trimmed V and J ends, which lost 4 bases and 5 bases, there was a span of 15 bases. The CDR3 DNA reads as TGTGCCAGCAGCCTGAGAGGAGATAATTATGGCTACACCTTC. The encoded protein is CASSLRGDNYGYTF. Looking up the rest from reference TRBV5-4 and TRBJ1-2 gives the full variable domain: ETGVTQSPTHLIKTRGQQVTLRCSSQSGHNTVSWYQQALGQGPQFIFQYYREEENGRGNFPPRFSGLQFPNYSSELNVNALELDDSALYLCASSLRGDNYGYTFGSGTRLTVV.

CDR3 region: CATSDLKRGAPDTQYF. The CDR3, as DNA: TGTGCCACCAGTGATTTGAAGCGGGGGGCCCCAGATACGCAGTATTTT. The rearrangement joins TRBV24-1 to TRBJ2-3; 9 positions match TRBD2. Germline V gene lookup returns CDR1 KGHDR and CDR2 SFDVKD. The CDR3 spans 16 residues. Trimming cost V 0 bases and J 4 bases; bases outside gene matches: 4.

This chain connects TRBV5-6 to TRBJ2-5, with D unclear. Trimming cost V 0 bases and J 1 base, with 4 bases left between them. Germline CDR1 reads SGHDT; CDR2 reads YYEEEE. The CDR3 loop spans 13 amino acids. The CDR3 DNA reads as TGTGCCAGCAGCTTGGGCAGCCAAGAGACCCAGTACTTC. Protein product: CASSLGSQETQYF.

This chain links TRBV7-2 with TRBJ1-6; D not resolved. Germline V gene data show CDR1 as SGHTA and CDR2 as FQGNSA. V was trimmed by 7 bases and J by 7 bases, leaving 14 bases between them. The CDR3 spans 14 residues. DNA for the CDR3: TGTGCCAGCAATCCACGCGGTGACAATTCACCCCTCCACTTT. Encoded protein: CASNPRGDNSPLHF.

This clone was counted only a few times. The J gene is TRBJ1-1, the V gene TRBV7-8; unclear D gene. Trimming left V 1 base short and J 3 bases short, with 12 bases between. Per the germline V gene, CDR1 is SGHVS and CDR2 is FQNEAQ. The CDR3 has 15 residues. CDR3 DNA: TGTGCCAGCAGCTTAGTATGGGGAGCGGACACTGAAGCTTTCTTT. Translating gives CASSLVWGADTEAFF.

The V gene is TRBV6-1, the J gene TRBJ1-2; 11 bases line up with TRBD1. The V and J ends lost 7 bases and 8 bases, in that order; junction bases with no gene match: 9. The CDR3 consists of 14 residues. The germline V gene has CDR1 MNHNS and CDR2 SASEGT. CDR3 nucleotide sequence: TGTGCCAGCACTCTGGACAGGGGGCTATGGGGCTACACCTTC. Translating it yields CASTLDRGLWGYTF.

CDR3 bases: TGTGCCAGCAGCTCCTTCTCTAACTATGGCTACACCTTC. It encodes CASSSFSNYGYTF. The chain combines TRBV28 with TRBJ1-2; D is uncertain. The CDR3 extends over 13 amino acids. Germline loops: CDR1 MDHEN, CDR2 SYDVKM. The V end lost 6 bases, the J end lost 0 bases, and 8 bases lay between the germline ends.

The V call is TRBV5-1, the J call TRBJ2-1; D is unresolved. V was pared by 0 bases and J by 8 bases, with 15 bases between. The CDR3 totals 15 residues. From germline, CDR1 is SGHRS and CDR2 YFSETQ. The DNA for the CDR3 is TGCGCCAGCAGCTTGGAGGATAGCCGTTTCGATGAGCAGTTCTTC. Translated: CASSLEDSRFDEQFF.

This chain's CDR3 is CASSLTAGINTEAFF. The CDR3 DNA reads as TGTGCCAGCAGTTTAACCGCAGGGATAAACACTGAAGCTTTCTTT. The chain combines TRBV27 with TRBJ1-1; maybe TRBD1 (5 bases). The germline V gene has CDR1 MNHEY and CDR2 SMNVEV (reference sequence). The CDR3 totals 15 residues. Trimming removed 2 bases at V and 2 bases at J, with 12 bases between.

This clone was detected a few times. This chain links TRBV27 with TRBJ2-2; TRBD1 aligns across 9 bases. Trimming removed 4 bases from V and 3 bases from J; junction bases left unmatched: 6. Germline assignment: CDR1 MNHEY and CDR2 SMNVEV (reference sequence). The CDR3 spans 16 residues. In DNA form, the CDR3 reads TGTGCCAGCAGTTACAGGGGGCGAGCGGACACCGGGGAGCTGTTTTTT. Protein sequence: CASSYRGRADTGELFF.

This clone turned up a few times. The rearrangement uses TRBV2 and TRBJ2-1; unclear D gene. This CDR3 region has 13 residues. The germline CDR1 and CDR2 sequences are SNHLY and FYNNEI. The V gene lost 2 bases and the J gene lost 3 bases, with 5 bases spanning the gap. CDR3 sequence: CASSESDYNEQFF. CDR3 bases: TGTGCCAGCAGTGAATCAGACTACAATGAGCAGTTCTTC.